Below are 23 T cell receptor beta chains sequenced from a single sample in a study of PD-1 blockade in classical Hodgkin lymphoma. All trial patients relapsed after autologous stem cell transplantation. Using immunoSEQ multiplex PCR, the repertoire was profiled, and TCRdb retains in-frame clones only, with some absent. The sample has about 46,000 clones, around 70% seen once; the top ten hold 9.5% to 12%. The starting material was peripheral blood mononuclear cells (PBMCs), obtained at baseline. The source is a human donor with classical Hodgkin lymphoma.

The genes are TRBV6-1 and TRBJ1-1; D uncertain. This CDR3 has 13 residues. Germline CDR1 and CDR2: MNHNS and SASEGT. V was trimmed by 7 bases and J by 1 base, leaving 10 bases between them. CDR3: CASTQTENTEAFF. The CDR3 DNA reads TGTGCCAGCACCCAAACTGAGAACACTGAAGCTTTCTTT.

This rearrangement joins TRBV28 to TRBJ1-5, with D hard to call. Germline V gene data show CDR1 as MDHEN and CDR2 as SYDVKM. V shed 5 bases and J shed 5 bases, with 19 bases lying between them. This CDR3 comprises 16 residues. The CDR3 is CASSPGGLVVDQPQHF. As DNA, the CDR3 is TGTGCCAGCAGTCCAGGAGGACTAGTCGTTGATCAGCCCCAGCATTTT.

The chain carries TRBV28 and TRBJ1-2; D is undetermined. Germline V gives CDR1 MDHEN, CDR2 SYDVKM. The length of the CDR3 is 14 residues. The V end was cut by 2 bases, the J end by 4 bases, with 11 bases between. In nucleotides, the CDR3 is TGTGCCAGCAGTTTAGTCAAATACTCCTATGGCTACACCTTC. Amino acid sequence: CASSLVKYSYGYTF.

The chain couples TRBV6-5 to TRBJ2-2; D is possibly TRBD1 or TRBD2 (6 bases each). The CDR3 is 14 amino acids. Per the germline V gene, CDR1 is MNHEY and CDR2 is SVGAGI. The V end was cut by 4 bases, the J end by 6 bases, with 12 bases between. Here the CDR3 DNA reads TGTGCCAGCAGTTGGGGGGCAGGGGCCGGGGAGCTGTTTTTT. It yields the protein CASSWGAGAGELFF.

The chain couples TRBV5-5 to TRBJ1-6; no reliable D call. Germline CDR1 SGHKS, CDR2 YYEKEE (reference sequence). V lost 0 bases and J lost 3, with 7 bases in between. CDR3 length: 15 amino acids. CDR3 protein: CASSLVLLYNSPLHF. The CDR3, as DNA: TGTGCCAGCAGCTTGGTACTCCTCTATAATTCACCCCTCCACTTT.

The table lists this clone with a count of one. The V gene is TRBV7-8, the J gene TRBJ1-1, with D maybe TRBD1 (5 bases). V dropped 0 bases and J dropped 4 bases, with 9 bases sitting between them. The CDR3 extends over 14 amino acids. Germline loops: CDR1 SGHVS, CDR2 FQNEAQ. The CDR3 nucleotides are TGTGCCAGCAGCTTAGCGGGGCAGGGCACTGAAGCTTTCTTT. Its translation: CASSLAGQGTEAFF.

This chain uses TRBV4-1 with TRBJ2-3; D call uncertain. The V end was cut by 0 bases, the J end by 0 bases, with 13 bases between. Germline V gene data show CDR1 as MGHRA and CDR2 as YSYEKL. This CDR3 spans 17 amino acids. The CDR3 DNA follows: TGCGCCAGCAGCCAAGATCCCACAGCCCTTAGCACAGATACGCAGTATTTT. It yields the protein CASSQDPTALSTDTQYF.

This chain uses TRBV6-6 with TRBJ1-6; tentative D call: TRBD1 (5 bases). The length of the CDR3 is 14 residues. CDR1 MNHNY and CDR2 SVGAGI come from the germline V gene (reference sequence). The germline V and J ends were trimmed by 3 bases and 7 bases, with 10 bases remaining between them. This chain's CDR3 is CASSYTGGNSPLHF. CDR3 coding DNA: TGTGCCAGCAGTTATACAGGCGGGAATTCACCCCTCCACTTT.

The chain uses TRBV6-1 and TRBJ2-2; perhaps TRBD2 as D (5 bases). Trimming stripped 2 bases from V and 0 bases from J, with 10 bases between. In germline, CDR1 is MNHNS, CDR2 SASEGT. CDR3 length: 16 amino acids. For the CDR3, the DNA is TGTGCCAGCAGTGAATGGGAGATCACGAACACCGGGGAGCTGTTTTTT. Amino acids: CASSEWEITNTGELFF.

This CDR3 reads CASSSQPGQMGGNEAFF. DNA of the CDR3: TGTGCCAGCAGCTCGCAACCGGGACAAATGGGGGGAAATGAAGCTTTCTTT. The chain has TRBV5-5 and TRBJ1-1; D might be TRBD1 (6 bases). The V gene's germline CDR1 is SGHKS and CDR2 YYEKEE (reference sequence). The CDR3 contains 17 residues. The V and J ends lost 3 bases and 7 bases respectively, with 25 bases between them.

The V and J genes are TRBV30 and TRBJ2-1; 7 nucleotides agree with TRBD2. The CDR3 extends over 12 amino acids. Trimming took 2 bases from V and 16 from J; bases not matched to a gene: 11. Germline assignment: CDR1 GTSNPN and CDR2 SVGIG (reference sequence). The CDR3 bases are TGTGCCTGGAGTCCAAGCGGGACTATGGTTTTCTTC. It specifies CAWSPSGTMVFF.

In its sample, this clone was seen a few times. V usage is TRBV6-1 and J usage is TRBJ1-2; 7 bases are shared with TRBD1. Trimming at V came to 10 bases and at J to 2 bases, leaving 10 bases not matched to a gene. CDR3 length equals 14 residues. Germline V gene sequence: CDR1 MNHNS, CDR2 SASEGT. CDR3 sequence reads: CAIEDDRENYGYTF. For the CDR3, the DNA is TGTGCCATAGAGGACGACAGGGAGAACTATGGCTACACCTTC.

The DNA of the CDR3 is TGTGCCAGTAGTATAGCCCCCAGTCAATCCGGGGAGCTGTTTTTT. Protein sequence: CASSIAPSQSGELFF. The V gene is TRBV19, the J gene TRBJ2-2; no clear D. Germline V gene data show CDR1 as LNHDA and CDR2 as SQIVND (reference sequence). V was trimmed by 1 base and J by 6 bases, leaving 12 bases between them. This CDR3 is 15 amino acids long.

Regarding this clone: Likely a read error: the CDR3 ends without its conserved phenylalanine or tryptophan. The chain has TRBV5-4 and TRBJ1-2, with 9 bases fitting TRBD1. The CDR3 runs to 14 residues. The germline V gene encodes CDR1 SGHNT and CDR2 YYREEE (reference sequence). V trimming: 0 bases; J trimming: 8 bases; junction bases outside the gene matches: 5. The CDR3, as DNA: TGTGCCAGCAGCTTGGGGACAGGGGTCGAAGGCTACACCCTC. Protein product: CASSLGTGVEGYTL.

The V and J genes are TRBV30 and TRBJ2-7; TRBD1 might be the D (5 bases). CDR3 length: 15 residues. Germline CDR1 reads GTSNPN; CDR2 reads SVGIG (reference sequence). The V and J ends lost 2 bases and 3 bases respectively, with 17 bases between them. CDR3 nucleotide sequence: TGTGCCTGGAGTAGACAGTATTCAATGGACTACGAGCAGTACTTC. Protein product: CAWSRQYSMDYEQYF.

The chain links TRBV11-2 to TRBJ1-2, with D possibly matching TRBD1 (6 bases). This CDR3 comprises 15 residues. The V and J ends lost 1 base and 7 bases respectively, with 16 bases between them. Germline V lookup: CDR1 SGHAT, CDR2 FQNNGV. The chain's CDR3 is CASSLGNAGAGGYTF. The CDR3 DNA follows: TGTGCCAGCAGCTTAGGAAACGCGGGGGCTGGTGGCTACACCTTC.

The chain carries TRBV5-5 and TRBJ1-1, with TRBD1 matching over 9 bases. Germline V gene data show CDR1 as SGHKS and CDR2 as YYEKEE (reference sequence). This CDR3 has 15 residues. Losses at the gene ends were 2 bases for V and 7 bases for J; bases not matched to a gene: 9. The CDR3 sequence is CASSFWVGQGHEAFF. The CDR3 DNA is TGTGCCAGCAGCTTCTGGGTTGGACAGGGGCATGAAGCTTTCTTT.

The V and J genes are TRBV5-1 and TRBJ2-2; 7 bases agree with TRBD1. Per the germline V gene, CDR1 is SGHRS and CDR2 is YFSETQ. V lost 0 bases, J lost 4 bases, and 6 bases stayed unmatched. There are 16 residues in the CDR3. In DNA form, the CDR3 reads TGCGCCAGCAGCTTGGATCCCAGGGGGAGCACCGGGGAGCTGTTTTTT. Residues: CASSLDPRGSTGELFF.

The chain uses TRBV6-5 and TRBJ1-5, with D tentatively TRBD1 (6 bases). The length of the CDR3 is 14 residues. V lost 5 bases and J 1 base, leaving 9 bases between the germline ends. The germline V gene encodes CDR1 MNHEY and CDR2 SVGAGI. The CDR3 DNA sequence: TGTGCCAGCAGTCAGGGGCTGAGCAATCAGCCCCAGCATTTT. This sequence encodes CASSQGLSNQPQHF.

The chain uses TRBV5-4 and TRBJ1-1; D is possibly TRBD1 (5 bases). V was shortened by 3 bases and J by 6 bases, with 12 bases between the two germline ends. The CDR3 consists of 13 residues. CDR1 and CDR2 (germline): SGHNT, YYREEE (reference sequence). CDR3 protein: CASSYSVGPEAFF. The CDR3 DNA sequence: TGTGCCAGCAGCTATAGCGTGGGACCTGAAGCTTTCTTT.

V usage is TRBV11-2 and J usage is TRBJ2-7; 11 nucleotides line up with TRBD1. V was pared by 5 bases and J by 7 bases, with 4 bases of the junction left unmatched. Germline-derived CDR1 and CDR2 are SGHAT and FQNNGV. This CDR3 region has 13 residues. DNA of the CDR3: TGTGCCAGCAGCCACGGGACAGGGGGGGAGCAGTACTTC. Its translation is CASSHGTGGEQYF.

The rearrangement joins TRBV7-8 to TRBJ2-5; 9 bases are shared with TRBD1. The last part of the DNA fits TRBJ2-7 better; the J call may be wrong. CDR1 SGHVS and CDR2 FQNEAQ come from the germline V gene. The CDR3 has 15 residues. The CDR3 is CASSKGQGLTYEQYF. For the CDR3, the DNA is TGTGCCAGCAGCAAAGGACAGGGGTTAACCTACGAGCAGTACTTC.

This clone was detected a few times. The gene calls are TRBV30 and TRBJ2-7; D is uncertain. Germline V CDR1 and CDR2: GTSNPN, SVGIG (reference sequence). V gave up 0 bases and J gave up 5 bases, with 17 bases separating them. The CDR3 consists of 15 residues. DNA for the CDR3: TGTGCCTGGAGTGTGATGTCAGCCCTTAGGGACGAGCAGTACTTC. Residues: CAWSVMSALRDEQYF.